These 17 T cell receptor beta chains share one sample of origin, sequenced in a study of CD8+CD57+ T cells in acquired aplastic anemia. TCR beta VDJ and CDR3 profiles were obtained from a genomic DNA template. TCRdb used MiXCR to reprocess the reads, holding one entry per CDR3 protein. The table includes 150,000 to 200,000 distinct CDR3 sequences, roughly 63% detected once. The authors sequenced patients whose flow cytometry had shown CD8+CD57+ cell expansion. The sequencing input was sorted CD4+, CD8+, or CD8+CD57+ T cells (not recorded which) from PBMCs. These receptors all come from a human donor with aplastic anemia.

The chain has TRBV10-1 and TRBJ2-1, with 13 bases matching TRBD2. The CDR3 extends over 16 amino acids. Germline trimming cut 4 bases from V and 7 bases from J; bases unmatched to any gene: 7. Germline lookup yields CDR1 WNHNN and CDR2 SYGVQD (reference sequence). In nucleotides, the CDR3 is TGCGCCAGCAGTGTGATCGGACTAGCGGGAGTAAATGAGCAGTTCTTC. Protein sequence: CASSVIGLAGVNEQFF.

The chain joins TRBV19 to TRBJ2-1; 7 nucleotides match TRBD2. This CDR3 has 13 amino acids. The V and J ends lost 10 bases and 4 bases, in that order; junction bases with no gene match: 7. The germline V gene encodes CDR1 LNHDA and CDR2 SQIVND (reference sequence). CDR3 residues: CATSPGGYNEQFF. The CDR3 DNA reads TGTGCCACCTCGCCGGGGGGTTACAATGAGCAGTTCTTC.

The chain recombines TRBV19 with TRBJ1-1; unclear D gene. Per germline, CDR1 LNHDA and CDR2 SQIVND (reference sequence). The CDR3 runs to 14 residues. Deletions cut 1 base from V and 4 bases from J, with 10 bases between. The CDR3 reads CASSIGTSTTEAFF. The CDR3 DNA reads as TGTGCCAGTAGTATAGGGACTAGTACCACTGAAGCTTTCTTT.

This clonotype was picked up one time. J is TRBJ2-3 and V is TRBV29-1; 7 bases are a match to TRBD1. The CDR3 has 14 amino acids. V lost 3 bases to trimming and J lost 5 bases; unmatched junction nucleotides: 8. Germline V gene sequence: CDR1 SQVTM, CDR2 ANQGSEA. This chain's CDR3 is CSVDDKGARDTQYF. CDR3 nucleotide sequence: TGCAGCGTTGACGACAAGGGGGCAAGAGATACGCAGTATTTT.

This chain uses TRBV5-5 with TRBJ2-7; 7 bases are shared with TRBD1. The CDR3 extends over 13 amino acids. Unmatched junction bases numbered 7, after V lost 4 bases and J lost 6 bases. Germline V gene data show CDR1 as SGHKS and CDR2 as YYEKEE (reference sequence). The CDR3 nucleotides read TGTGCCAGCAGCCCCTCGACAGGGCCCGAGCAGTACTTC. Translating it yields CASSPSTGPEQYF. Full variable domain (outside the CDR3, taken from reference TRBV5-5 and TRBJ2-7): DAGVTQSPTHLIKTRGQQVTLRCSPISGHKSVSWYQQVLGQGPQFIFQYYEKEERGRGNFPDRFSARQFPNYSSELNVNALLLGDSALYLCASSPSTGPEQYFGPGTRLTVT.

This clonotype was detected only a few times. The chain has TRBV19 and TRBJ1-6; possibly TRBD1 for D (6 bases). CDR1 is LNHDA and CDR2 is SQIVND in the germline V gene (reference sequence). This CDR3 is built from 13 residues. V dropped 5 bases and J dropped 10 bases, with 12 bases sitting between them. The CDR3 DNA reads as TGTGCCAGTAGTCCTATACAGGGATCACCCCTCCACTTT. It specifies CASSPIQGSPLHF.

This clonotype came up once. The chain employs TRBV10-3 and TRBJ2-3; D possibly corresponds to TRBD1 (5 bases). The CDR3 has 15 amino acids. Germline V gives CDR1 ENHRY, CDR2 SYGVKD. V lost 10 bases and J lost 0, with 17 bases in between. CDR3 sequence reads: CATRAPRQSTDTQYF. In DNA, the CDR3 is TGTGCCACCAGGGCCCCGAGACAGAGCACAGATACGCAGTATTTT.

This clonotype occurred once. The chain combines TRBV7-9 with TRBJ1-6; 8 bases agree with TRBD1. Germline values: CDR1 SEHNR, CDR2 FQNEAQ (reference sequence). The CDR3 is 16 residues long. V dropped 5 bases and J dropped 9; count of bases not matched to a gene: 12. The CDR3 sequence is CASSRSTGTGGSPLHF. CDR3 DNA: TGTGCCAGCAGCCGCTCAACCGGGACAGGTGGTTCACCCCTCCACTTT.

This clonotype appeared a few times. This CDR3 reads CASSGGTVSYEQYF. The CDR3 DNA is TGTGCCAGCAGTGGCGGGACAGTCTCCTACGAGCAGTACTTC. The J gene is TRBJ2-7, the V gene TRBV7-9; maybe TRBD1 (7 bases). CDR1 and CDR2 (germline): SEHNR, FQNEAQ (reference sequence). V lost 6 bases and J 0 bases, leaving 12 bases between the germline ends. The CDR3 loop spans 14 amino acids.

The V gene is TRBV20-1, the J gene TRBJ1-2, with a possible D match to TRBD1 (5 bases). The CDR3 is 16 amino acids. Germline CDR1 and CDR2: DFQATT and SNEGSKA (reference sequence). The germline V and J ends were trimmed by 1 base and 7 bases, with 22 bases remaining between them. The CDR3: CSARGSTNKLRGGYTF. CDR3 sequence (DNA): TGCAGTGCTAGAGGTTCGACAAACAAGCTAAGGGGTGGCTACACCTTC.

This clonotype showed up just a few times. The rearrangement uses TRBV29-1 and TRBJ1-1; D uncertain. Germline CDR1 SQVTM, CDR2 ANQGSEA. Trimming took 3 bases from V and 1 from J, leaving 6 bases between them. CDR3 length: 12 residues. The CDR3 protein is CSVDEKNTEAFF. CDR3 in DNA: TGCAGCGTTGATGAGAAGAACACTGAAGCTTTCTTT.

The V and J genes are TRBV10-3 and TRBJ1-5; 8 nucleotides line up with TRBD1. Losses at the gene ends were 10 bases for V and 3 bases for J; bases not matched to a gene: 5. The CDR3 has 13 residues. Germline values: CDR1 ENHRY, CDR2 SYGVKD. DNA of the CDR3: TGTGCCACCGGACAGGGCAACAATCAGCCCCAGCATTTT. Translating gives CATGQGNNQPQHF.

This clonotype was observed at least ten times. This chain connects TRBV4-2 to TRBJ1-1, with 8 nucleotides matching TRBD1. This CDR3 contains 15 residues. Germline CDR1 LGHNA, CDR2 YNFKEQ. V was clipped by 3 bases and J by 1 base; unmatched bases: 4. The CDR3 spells CASSHDGQGNTEAFF. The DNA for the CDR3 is TGTGCCAGCAGCCACGATGGACAGGGGAACACTGAAGCTTTCTTT.

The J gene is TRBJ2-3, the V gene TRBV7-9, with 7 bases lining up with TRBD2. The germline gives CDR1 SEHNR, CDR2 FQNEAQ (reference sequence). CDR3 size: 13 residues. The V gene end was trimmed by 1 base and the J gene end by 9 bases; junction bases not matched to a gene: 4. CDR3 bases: TGTGCCAGCAGCTTAGGACTAGCTGGCACGCAGTATTTT. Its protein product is CASSLGLAGTQYF.

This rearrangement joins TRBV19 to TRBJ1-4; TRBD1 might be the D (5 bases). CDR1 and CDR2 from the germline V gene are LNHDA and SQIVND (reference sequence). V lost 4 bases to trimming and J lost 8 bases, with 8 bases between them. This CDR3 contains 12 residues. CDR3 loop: CASSTRGEKLFF. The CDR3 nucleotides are TGTGCCAGTAGTACACGGGGGGAAAAACTGTTTTTT.

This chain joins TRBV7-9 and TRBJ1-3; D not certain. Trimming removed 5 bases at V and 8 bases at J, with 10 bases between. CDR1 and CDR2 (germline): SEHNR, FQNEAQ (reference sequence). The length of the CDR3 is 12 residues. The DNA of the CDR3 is TGTGCCAGCAGCCTCACGGTCGACACCATATATTTT. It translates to CASSLTVDTIYF.

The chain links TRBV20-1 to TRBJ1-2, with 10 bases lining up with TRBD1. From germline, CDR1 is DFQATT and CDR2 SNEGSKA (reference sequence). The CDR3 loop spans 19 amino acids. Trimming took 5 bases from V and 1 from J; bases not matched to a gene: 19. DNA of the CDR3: TGCAGTGCTCCACCCCGCGGGGACAGGGGAGTGTCCTTTAACTATGGCTACACCTTC. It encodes CSAPPRGDRGVSFNYGYTF.